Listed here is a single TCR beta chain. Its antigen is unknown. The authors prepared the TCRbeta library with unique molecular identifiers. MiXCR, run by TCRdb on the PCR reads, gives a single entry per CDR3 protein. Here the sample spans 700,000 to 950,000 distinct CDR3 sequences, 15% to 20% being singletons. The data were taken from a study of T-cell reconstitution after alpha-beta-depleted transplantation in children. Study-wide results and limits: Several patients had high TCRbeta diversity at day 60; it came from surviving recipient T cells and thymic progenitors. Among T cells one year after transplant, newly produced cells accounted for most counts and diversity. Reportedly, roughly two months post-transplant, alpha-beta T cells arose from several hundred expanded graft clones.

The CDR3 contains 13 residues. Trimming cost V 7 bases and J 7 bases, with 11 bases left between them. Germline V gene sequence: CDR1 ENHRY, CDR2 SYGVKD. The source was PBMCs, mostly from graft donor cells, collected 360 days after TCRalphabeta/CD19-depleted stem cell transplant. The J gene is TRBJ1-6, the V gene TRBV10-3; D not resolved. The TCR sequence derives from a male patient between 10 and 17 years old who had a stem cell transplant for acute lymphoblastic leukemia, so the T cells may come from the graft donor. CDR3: CAIKDRNNSPLHF. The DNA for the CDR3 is TGTGCCATCAAGGACCGAAACAATTCACCCCTCCACTTT.